These 6 T cell receptor beta chains came from one sample sequenced in a study of control samples from healthy donors and cancer patients. Using immunoSEQ multiplex PCR, the repertoire was profiled, and TCRdb retains in-frame clones only, with some absent. In the table there are some 150,000 clones, approximately 96% of which are singletons. Input material: blood. The receptors were gathered from a woman under 40 in good health.

The gene calls are TRBV27 and TRBJ2-2; tentatively, D is TRBD1 (6 bases). This CDR3 has 16 residues. V gave up 3 bases and J gave up 5 bases, with 16 bases separating them. Germline lookup yields CDR1 MNHEY and CDR2 SMNVEV (reference sequence). The CDR3: CASSFFGDMRTGELFF. The CDR3 region has the DNA TGTGCCAGCAGTTTCTTCGGGGACATGAGAACCGGGGAGCTGTTTTTT.

The chain carries TRBV6-1 and TRBJ1-1; D is undetermined. In germline, CDR1 is MNHNS, CDR2 SASEGT. The CDR3 is 15 residues long. V gave up 2 bases and J gave up 7 bases, with 17 bases separating them. CDR3 sequence (DNA): TGTGCCAGCAGTGAACCCTGGGGTTGGGTCGTTGAAGCTTTCTTT. Residues: CASSEPWGWVVEAFF.

The chain uses TRBV20-1 and TRBJ1-2; possibly TRBD1 for D (5 bases). Deletions cut 1 base from V and 7 bases from J, with 7 bases between. This CDR3 is built from 11 residues. Germline assignment: CDR1 DFQATT and CDR2 SNEGSKA (reference sequence). The chain's CDR3 is CSARAGAGYTF. In DNA form, the CDR3 reads TGCAGTGCTAGAGCCGGGGCTGGCTACACCTTC.

The rearrangement uses TRBV5-1 and TRBJ1-1; 7 bases line up with TRBD1. The CDR3 length is 14 residues. Losses at the gene ends were 3 bases for V and 5 bases for J; bases not matched to a gene: 7. The germline V gene encodes CDR1 SGHRS and CDR2 YFSETQ. The CDR3 is CASSSTQGLTEAFF. In DNA form, the CDR3 reads TGCGCCAGCAGCTCGACACAGGGGTTGACTGAAGCTTTCTTT.

The chain uses TRBV28 and TRBJ2-2; D is possibly TRBD1 (5 bases). The CDR3 is 15 residues long. Germline CDR1 and CDR2: MDHEN and SYDVKM. The germline V and J ends were trimmed by 6 bases and 4 bases, with 15 bases remaining between them. Written as DNA, the CDR3 is TGTGCCAGCAGGGGGCTACCGACGGGCACCGGGGAGCTGTTTTTT. Protein sequence: CASRGLPTGTGELFF. The whole variable domain, remainder taken from reference TRBV28 and TRBJ2-2, is DVKVTQSSRYLVKRTGEKVFLECVQDMDHENMFWYRQDPGLGLRLIYFSYDVKMKEKGDIPEGYSVSREKKERFSLILESASTNQTSMYLCASRGLPTGTGELFFGEGSRLTVL.

This clone was picked up one time. The chain employs TRBV30 and TRBJ1-2; D is undetermined. Germline loops: CDR1 GTSNPN, CDR2 SVGIG (reference sequence). V was shortened by 7 bases and J by 7 bases, with 13 bases between the two germline ends. This CDR3 is built from 11 residues. CDR3 residues: CASLLMLGYTF. CDR3 nucleotides: TGTGCCTCCCTTTTGATGCTTGGCTACACCTTC.